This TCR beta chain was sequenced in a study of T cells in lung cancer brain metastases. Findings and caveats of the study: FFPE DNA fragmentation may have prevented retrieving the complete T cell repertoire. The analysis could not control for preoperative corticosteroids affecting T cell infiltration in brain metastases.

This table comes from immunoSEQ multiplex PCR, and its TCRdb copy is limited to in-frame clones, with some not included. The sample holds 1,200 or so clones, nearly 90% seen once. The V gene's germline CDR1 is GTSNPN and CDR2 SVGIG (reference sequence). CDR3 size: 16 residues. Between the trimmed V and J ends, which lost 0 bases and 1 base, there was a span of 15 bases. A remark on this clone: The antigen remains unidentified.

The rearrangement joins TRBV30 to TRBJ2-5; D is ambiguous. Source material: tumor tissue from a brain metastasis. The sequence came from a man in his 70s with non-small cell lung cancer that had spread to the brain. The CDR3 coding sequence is TGTGCCTGGAGTGTATCCGCTTTAGCATCCCAAGAGACCCAGTACTTC. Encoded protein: CAWSVSALASQETQYF.